What follows are 22 T cell receptor beta chains derived from one specimen sequenced in a study of OX40 agonist ivuxolimab in advanced cancers. Clones were sequenced by immunoSEQ multiplex PCR, and TCRdb holds only the in-frame ones, with some missing. The table has about 77,000 clones, around 91% seen once. The specimen comprised CD4+ or CD8+ T cells sorted from blood, sampled in a trial of the OX40 agonist ivuxolimab. The receptors here all came from an adult with an advanced solid tumor such as melanoma, head and neck, liver or kidney cancer.

The chain combines TRBV7-9 with TRBJ2-7; D is perhaps TRBD2 (6 bases). The germline V gene encodes CDR1 SEHNR and CDR2 FQNEAQ (reference sequence). This CDR3 has 13 residues. Trimming cost V 8 bases and J 0 bases, with 11 bases left between them. The DNA of the CDR3 is TGTGCCAGCGGAGGGCGCAACTCCTACGAGCAGTACTTC. Translation gives CASGGRNSYEQYF. Full variable domain (rest looked up from reference TRBV7-9 and TRBJ2-7): DTGVSQNPRHKITKRGQNVTFRCDPISEHNRLYWYRQTLGQGPEFLTYFQNEAQLEKSRLLSDRFSAERPKGSFSTLEIQRTEQGDSAMYLCASGGRNSYEQYFGPGTRLTVT.

V usage is TRBV11-2 and J usage is TRBJ2-7, with 9 bases matching TRBD2. The CDR3 length is 15 residues. Germline V gene data show CDR1 as SGHAT and CDR2 as FQNNGV. V lost 5 bases to trimming and J lost 2 bases; unmatched junction nucleotides: 7. The CDR3 bases are TGTGCCAGCAGCACCCGACTAGCGGTAGCCTACGAGCAGTACTTC. Encoded protein: CASSTRLAVAYEQYF.

The rearrangement joins TRBV29-1 to TRBJ2-3; no clear D gene. V lost 2 bases and J 2 bases, leaving 8 bases between the germline ends. CDR1 is SQVTM, CDR2 ANQGSEA, per germline. The CDR3 covers 13 residues. CDR3 protein: CSVERPATDTQYF. The CDR3 nucleotides read TGCAGCGTTGAACGGCCAGCCACAGATACGCAGTATTTT.

The V call is TRBV11-2, the J call TRBJ2-5, with 7 bases lining up with TRBD1. From germline, CDR1 is SGHAT and CDR2 FQNNGV. V dropped 10 bases and J dropped 6; count of bases not matched to a gene: 5. This CDR3 has 11 amino acids. The CDR3 DNA reads as TGTGCCATTACACAGGGGCAGACCCAGTACTTC. It translates to CAITQGQTQYF.

The chain links TRBV19 to TRBJ1-1, with D possibly matching TRBD1 (5 bases). The CDR3 contains 14 residues. Germline V CDR1 and CDR2: LNHDA, SQIVND (reference sequence). The germline V and J ends were trimmed by 1 base and 6 bases, with 12 bases remaining between them. The CDR3 is CASSIVSSGSEAFF. CDR3 DNA: TGTGCCAGTAGTATAGTGTCATCAGGGTCTGAAGCTTTCTTT.

The gene calls are TRBV15 and TRBJ2-1; D remains ambiguous. From germline, CDR1 is LNHNV and CDR2 YYDKDF (reference sequence). The CDR3 runs to 16 residues. The ends were cut back, 5 bases at V and 1 base at J, with 15 bases in the middle. The CDR3 DNA follows: TGTGCCACCAGCGCTGTTGGCTCTTATTCCTACAATGAGCAGTTCTTC. Translated, it gives CATSAVGSYSYNEQFF.

The V call is TRBV5-1, the J call TRBJ2-1; 9 bases are shared with TRBD2. CDR3 length: 16 amino acids. Germline values: CDR1 SGHRS, CDR2 YFSETQ. V was pared by 0 bases and J by 6 bases, with 7 bases of the junction left unmatched. This CDR3 reads CASSLVASGIGNEQFF. CDR3 in DNA: TGCGCCAGCAGCTTGGTGGCTAGCGGGATTGGCAATGAGCAGTTCTTC.

The CDR3 is CASSSPGQQETQYF. The CDR3, as DNA: TGTGCCAGCAGCTCACCCGGACAGCAAGAGACCCAGTACTTC. The genes are TRBV28 and TRBJ2-5; D possibly corresponds to TRBD1 (6 bases). With 6 bases removed from V and 2 bases from J, the gap between germline ends came to 13 bases. The CDR3 extends over 14 amino acids. From germline, CDR1 is MDHEN and CDR2 SYDVKM.

The V gene is TRBV5-1, the J gene TRBJ2-2; possible D gene TRBD2, 5 bases. The CDR3 contains 13 residues. CDR1 and CDR2 (germline): SGHRS, YFSETQ. The germline V and J ends were trimmed by 9 bases and 5 bases, with 14 bases remaining between them. CDR3: CATRSGFTGELFF. CDR3 DNA sequence: TGCGCCACCCGGTCGGGGTTTACCGGGGAGCTGTTTTTT. The full variable domain, rest sourced from reference TRBV5-1 and TRBJ2-2, is KAGVTQTPRYLIKTRGQQVTLSCSPISGHRSVSWYQQTPGQGLQFLFEYFSETQRNKGNFPGRFSGRQFSNSRSEMNVSTLELGDSALYLCATRSGFTGELFFGEGSRLTVL.

This chain links TRBV6-5 with TRBJ1-2, with D maybe TRBD1 (6 bases). The V end lost 4 bases, the J end lost 5 bases, and 11 bases lay between the germline ends. Germline CDR1 is MNHEY and CDR2 is SVGAGI. The CDR3 runs to 13 residues. In DNA form, the CDR3 reads TGTGCCAGCAGTTTCGGACAGAATTATGGCTACACCTTC. It codes for CASSFGQNYGYTF.

This sequence joins TRBV2 and TRBJ2-5, with TRBD2 matching over 9 bases. Germline V gene lookup returns CDR1 SNHLY and CDR2 FYNNEI. The CDR3 length is 16 residues. V trimming: 2 bases; J trimming: 4 bases; junction bases outside the gene matches: 8. The CDR3 bases are TGTGCCAGCAGTGAATCCTTAGCGGGGGTAGGAGAGACCCAGTACTTC. Translating it yields CASSESLAGVGETQYF. The full variable domain, in which reference TRBV2 and TRBJ2-5 provide the parts outside the CDR3, is EPEVTQTPSHQVTQMGQEVILRCVPISNHLYFYWYRQILGQKVEFLVSFYNNEISEKSEIFDDQFSVERPDGSNFTLKIRSTKLEDSAMYFCASSESLAGVGETQYFGPGTRLLVL.

J is TRBJ1-1 and V is TRBV19; D gene uncertain. Germline CDR1 LNHDA, CDR2 SQIVND (reference sequence). Trimming removed 3 bases from V and 9 bases from J, with 11 bases in between. This CDR3 region has 12 residues. The CDR3 is CASSIGLKQAFF. CDR3 coding DNA: TGTGCCAGTAGTATTGGGCTGAAACAAGCTTTCTTT.

The gene calls are TRBV18 and TRBJ2-2, with no clear D. Germline V gene sequence: CDR1 KGHSH, CDR2 LQKENI. V was shortened by 4 bases and J by 6 bases, with 15 bases between the two germline ends. This CDR3 has 15 amino acids. CDR3 nucleotide sequence: TGTGCCAGCTCACGGGAACAGCCCCAGGCCGGGGAGCTGTTTTTT. It is translated as CASSREQPQAGELFF.

The chain carries TRBV10-3 and TRBJ2-2; TRBD2 aligns across 8 bases. The germline V gene has CDR1 ENHRY and CDR2 SYGVKD. CDR3 size: 14 residues. J lost 6 bases, V lost 7 bases, and 7 bases had no gene match. The DNA for the CDR3 is TGTGCCATCAAAATCCGGGGGGGCCCCGGGGAGCTGTTTTTT. Its translation is CAIKIRGGPGELFF.

This chain connects TRBV4-1 to TRBJ2-7, with unresolved D. The V end was cut by 2 bases, the J end by 0 bases, with 8 bases between. Germline V lookup: CDR1 MGHRA, CDR2 YSYEKL. CDR3 length equals 14 residues. The CDR3: CASSQSPVSYEQYF. The CDR3 DNA reads as TGCGCCAGCAGCCAATCCCCGGTCTCCTACGAGCAGTACTTC.

The chain links TRBV10-3 to TRBJ2-3; D might be TRBD2 (7 bases). The CDR3 loop spans 14 amino acids. The V end was cut by 6 bases, the J end by 4 bases, with 14 bases between. In germline, CDR1 is ENHRY, CDR2 SYGVKD. CDR3 sequence reads: CAISPRGAPDTQYF. The CDR3 DNA sequence: TGTGCCATCAGCCCACGGGGGGCCCCAGATACGCAGTATTTT.

V usage is TRBV7-8 and J usage is TRBJ2-5; TRBD2 matches 13 bases. V trimming: 2 bases; J trimming: 3 bases; junction bases outside the gene matches: 9. In germline, CDR1 is SGHVS, CDR2 FQNEAQ. The length of the CDR3 is 18 residues. The CDR3 coding sequence is TGTGCCAGCAGCTTAAAGAGGACTAGCGGGAGAGGGGAAGAGACCCAGTACTTC. Residues: CASSLKRTSGRGEETQYF.

The chain is built from TRBV7-2 and TRBJ1-3; D gene uncertain. Germline assignment: CDR1 SGHTA and CDR2 FQGNSA. V was cut by 0 bases and J by 4 bases, with 13 bases left in between. CDR3 size: 16 residues. Written as DNA, the CDR3 is TGTGCCAGCAGCTTAGCGGGAGGGAACACAGGAAACACCATATATTTT. The encoded protein is CASSLAGGNTGNTIYF.

This chain joins TRBV10-3 and TRBJ2-7; 11 nucleotides line up with TRBD2. The CDR3 runs to 15 residues. Germline-derived CDR1 and CDR2 are ENHRY and SYGVKD. With V trimmed by 6 bases and J by 2 bases, 6 bases remained unmatched. The CDR3 reads CAISPGLAETYEQYF. DNA for the CDR3: TGTGCCATCAGCCCGGGACTAGCGGAAACCTACGAGCAGTACTTC.

J is TRBJ1-1 and V is TRBV2; possible D gene TRBD1, 5 bases. CDR3 length equals 13 residues. Germline V gives CDR1 SNHLY, CDR2 FYNNEI. Trimming shortened V by 8 bases and J by 5 bases, and 15 bases separated the two germline ends. CDR3 DNA: TGTGCCAGCCACACTTGGGGGAGTACTGAAGCTTTCTTT. Translation: CASHTWGSTEAFF.

J is TRBJ2-6 and V is TRBV11-3; a possible D gene is TRBD2 (5 bases). Trimming took off 5 bases at V and 4 bases at J, with 12 bases between the two ends. The germline V gene has CDR1 SGHNT and CDR2 YENEEA. The CDR3 has 15 residues. DNA for the CDR3: TGTGCCAGCAGCGTAACTAGTTACGGGGCCAACGTCCTGACTTTC. As protein: CASSVTSYGANVLTF.

The gene calls are TRBV9 and TRBJ2-7, with D hard to call. Germline V gene sequence: CDR1 SGDLS, CDR2 YYNGEE. CDR3 size: 11 residues. V lost 4 bases, J lost 6 bases, and 8 bases lay in between. CDR3 amino acids: CASSPRSEQYF. CDR3 sequence (DNA): TGTGCCAGCAGCCCCCGCAGCGAGCAGTACTTC.